The 15 T cell receptor beta chains below were found in one sample sequenced in a study of T-cell reconstitution after alpha-beta-depleted transplantation in children. During its preparation, the TCRbeta library received unique molecular identifiers. MiXCR, applied by TCRdb to the PCR reads, yields one record per CDR3 protein. Of approximately 350,000 distinct CDR3 sequences in the sample, about an eighth were seen once. Sequences were derived from PBMCs, sampled from the stem cell graft. Every receptor here comes from a human donor who donated a stem cell graft to a child with Fanconi anemia.

There are many counts of this clonotype. A junction end diverges from the germline sequence, so it may reflect a read error. The V call is TRBV7-7, the J call TRBJ2-1; 10 nucleotides match TRBD2. The germline V gene encodes CDR1 SSHAT and CDR2 FNYEAQ (reference sequence). The CDR3 runs to 15 residues. The CDR3 is CASSLGTSDYNEQFF. CDR3 in DNA: TGTGCTAGCAGCTTAGGGACTAGCGACTACAATGAGCAGTTCTTC.

The J gene is TRBJ2-2, the V gene TRBV24-1, with D uncertain. The germline V gene has CDR1 KGHDR and CDR2 SFDVKD. Trimming removed 9 bases at V and 7 bases at J, with 8 bases between. CDR3 length: 11 amino acids. The DNA of the CDR3 is TGTGCCACCGGTAAATTCGGGGAGCTGTTTTTT. It translates to CATGKFGELFF.

The table lists this clonotype with many counts. The CDR3 sequence: CSALKLLGEQFF. The CDR3 DNA reads as TGCAGTGCTCTCAAATTACTCGGCGAGCAGTTCTTC. The V call is TRBV20-1, the J call TRBJ2-1; D unclear. The CDR3 totals 12 residues. The V end was cut by 5 bases, the J end by 10 bases, with 15 bases between. The V gene's germline CDR1 is DFQATT and CDR2 SNEGSKA (reference sequence).

This clonotype was observed many times. The CDR3 is CASTTDPFIAKNIQYF. DNA for the CDR3: TGTGCCAGCACTACGGACCCCTTTATAGCCAAAAACATTCAGTACTTC. The rearrangement uses TRBV12-3 or TRBV12-4 and TRBJ2-4; D unresolved. The CDR3 runs 16 residues. The germline V and J ends were trimmed by 7 bases and 0 bases, with 16 bases remaining between them.

This clonotype was found many times. The gene calls are TRBV7-9 and TRBJ1-1; no definite D call. V was pared by 6 bases and J by 2 bases, with 19 bases between. CDR1 is SEHNR and CDR2 is FQNEAQ in the germline V gene (reference sequence). This CDR3 region has 16 residues. CDR3 DNA: TGTGCCAGCAGAACAACCGACGGAGGGTTCAACACTGAAGCTTTCTTT. As protein: CASRTTDGGFNTEAFF.

This clonotype showed up many times. J is TRBJ1-2 and V is TRBV5-1; D might be TRBD1 (5 bases). With 3 bases removed from V and 8 bases from J, the gap between germline ends came to 14 bases. There are 13 residues in the CDR3. Per germline, CDR1 SGHRS and CDR2 YFSETQ. As DNA, the CDR3 is TGCGCCAGCAGCTCCCAGGGAACGGGAGGCTACACCTTC. Translating gives CASSSQGTGGYTF. The full variable domain, its missing parts supplied by reference TRBV5-1 and TRBJ1-2, is KAGVTQTPRYLIKTRGQQVTLSCSPISGHRSVSWYQQTPGQGLQFLFEYFSETQRNKGNFPGRFSGRQFSNSRSEMNVSTLELGDSALYLCASSSQGTGGYTFGSGTRLTVV.

V usage is TRBV6-2 or TRBV6-3 and J usage is TRBJ2-3; TRBD2 might be the D (7 bases). This CDR3 contains 14 residues. Per germline, CDR1 MNHEY and CDR2 SVGEGT. Deletions cut 2 bases from V and 6 bases from J, with 12 bases between. CDR3 loop: CASSYGGGRDTQYF. For the CDR3, the DNA is TGTGCCAGCAGTTACGGGGGGGGCAGGGATACGCAGTATTTT.

This clonotype came up many times. V is TRBV5-1 and J is TRBJ2-5, with TRBD1 identical over 8 bases. Losses at the gene ends were 6 bases for V and 5 bases for J; bases not matched to a gene: 6. The CDR3 runs to 13 residues. Germline loops: CDR1 SGHRS, CDR2 YFSETQ. CDR3 DNA: TGCGCCAGCACCGAACAGGGGGGTGAGACCCAGTACTTC. Translation gives CASTEQGGETQYF. Drawing the rest from reference TRBV5-1 and TRBJ2-5, the complete variable domain is KAGVTQTPRYLIKTRGQQVTLSCSPISGHRSVSWYQQTPGQGLQFLFEYFSETQRNKGNFPGRFSGRQFSNSRSEMNVSTLELGDSALYLCASTEQGGETQYFGPGTRLLVL.

The chain combines TRBV6-2 or TRBV6-3 with TRBJ1-1; the D gene is possibly TRBD1 (5 bases). The CDR3 contains 14 residues. Germline lookup yields CDR1 MNHEY and CDR2 SVGEGT. V was pared by 5 bases and J by 1 base, with 11 bases between. CDR3 sequence: CASSEDGANTEAFF. CDR3 in DNA: TGTGCCAGCAGTGAGGACGGGGCGAACACTGAAGCTTTCTTT.

This clonotype has just a few counts. This chain uses TRBV27 with TRBJ2-3; D gene ambiguous. The germline V and J ends were trimmed by 3 bases and 0 bases, with 13 bases remaining between them. The CDR3 has 16 amino acids. The germline V gene has CDR1 MNHEY and CDR2 SMNVEV (reference sequence). CDR3 amino acids: CASSLLTALSTDTQYF. CDR3 DNA: TGTGCCAGCAGTTTGTTAACAGCTCTCAGCACAGATACGCAGTATTTT.

This clonotype was detected once. V gene TRBV28 combines with J gene TRBJ2-7; 11 bases match TRBD2. There are 15 residues in the CDR3. V lost 6 bases to trimming and J lost 2 bases; unmatched junction nucleotides: 6. Looked up from germline, CDR1 is MDHEN and CDR2 is SYDVKM. The CDR3 protein is CASRMHSGGAYEQYF. CDR3 DNA sequence: TGTGCCAGCAGAATGCATAGCGGGGGGGCCTACGAGCAGTACTTC.

This clonotype showed up many times. The rearrangement joins TRBV6-4 to TRBJ1-2; no reliable D call. CDR1 is MRHNA, CDR2 SNTAGT, per germline. V was pared by 6 bases and J by 9 bases, with 23 bases between. The CDR3 covers 15 residues. The CDR3: CASSPTRGSYSSYTF. CDR3 DNA sequence: TGTGCCAGCAGCCCCACCCGCGGGAGCTATTCTAGCTACACCTTC.

This clonotype was counted at least ten times. The chain joins TRBV21-1 to TRBJ1-5. TRBV21-1 is a listed pseudogene. This CDR3 contains 16 residues. The CDR3: CASSKARGENNQPQHF. In DNA, the CDR3 is TGTGCCAGCAGCAAAGCGCGGGGAGAGAACAATCAGCCCCAGCATTTT.

This clonotype has only a few counts. This chain links TRBV29-1 with TRBJ2-1; 9 nucleotides match TRBD1. V was pared by 7 bases and J by 6 bases, with 4 bases of the junction left unmatched. The germline CDR1 and CDR2 sequences are SQVTM and ANQGSEA. CDR3 length: 12 amino acids. In DNA form, the CDR3 reads TGCAGCGCAACGACAGGGGGCAATGAGCAGTTCTTC. As protein: CSATTGGNEQFF.

This clonotype was picked up a small number of times. The J gene is TRBJ1-1, the V gene TRBV6-5; no definite D call. Germline values: CDR1 MNHEY, CDR2 SVGAGI. The CDR3 totals 14 residues. V was cut by 0 bases and J by 6 bases, with 11 bases left in between. CDR3 in amino acids: CASSYSRTLAEAFF. CDR3 coding DNA: TGTGCCAGCAGTTACTCGAGGACCCTCGCTGAAGCTTTCTTT.